This entry lists 10 T cell receptor beta chains sequenced from one sample in a study of graft-versus-host responses after intestinal transplantation. Profiling relied on immunoSEQ multiplex PCR, and the TCRdb table lists in-frame clones only, not all of them. The sample lists 25,000 to 35,000 clones, roughly 93% seen once, with 0.65% to 0.8% in the top ten. The sample was PBMCs, taken about ten weeks after intestinal transplant. These receptor sequences come from a human patient who received an intestinal transplant, so some T cells may come from the graft donor.

The chain recombines TRBV12-5 with TRBJ2-7; the match to TRBD1 covers 8 bases. V lost 1 base and J lost 3; bases outside the gene matches: 5. This CDR3 has 15 amino acids. Per germline, CDR1 LGHNT and CDR2 FRNRAP. Here the CDR3 DNA reads TGTGCTAGTGGTTTGGAGAGACAGGGGAACTACGAGCAGTACTTC. It is translated as CASGLERQGNYEQYF.

V and J are TRBV4-1 and TRBJ2-7, with 7 bases aligning to TRBD2. The germline CDR1 and CDR2 sequences are MGHRA and YSYEKL. The CDR3 spans 14 residues. The ends lost 5 bases at V and 2 bases at J; junction bases unmatched: 6. CDR3 protein: CASSTTTSPYEQYF. DNA for the CDR3: TGCGCCAGCAGCACCACGACTAGCCCCTACGAGCAGTACTTC.

CDR3 protein: CASSTSLAGASTDTQYF. CDR3 DNA sequence: TGTGCCAGCAGCACCTCCCTAGCGGGAGCGAGCACAGATACGCAGTATTTT. The chain employs TRBV9 and TRBJ2-3; TRBD2 aligns across 10 bases. The CDR3 spans 17 residues. The V gene end was trimmed by 4 bases and the J gene end by 0 bases; junction bases not matched to a gene: 8. The germline V gene encodes CDR1 SGDLS and CDR2 YYNGEE.

V gene TRBV6-4 combines with J gene TRBJ2-2; D is unresolved. This CDR3 contains 13 residues. Germline CDR1 MRHNA, CDR2 SNTAGT. The ends were cut back, 6 bases at V and 0 bases at J, with 5 bases in the middle. The CDR3 nucleotides are TGTGCCAGCAGCCACTCGAACACCGGGGAGCTGTTTTTT. Protein product: CASSHSNTGELFF.

V is TRBV28 and J is TRBJ2-7, with 7 nucleotides matching TRBD1. The CDR3 runs 14 residues. Germline lookup yields CDR1 MDHEN and CDR2 SYDVKM. V shed 8 bases, J shed 4 bases, and the junction held 11 bases outside the gene matches. This CDR3 reads CASALTGNPYEQYF. DNA for the CDR3: TGTGCCAGCGCCTTGACAGGGAATCCGTACGAGCAGTACTTC.

This clone was detected a few times. The rearrangement joins TRBV4-1 to TRBJ1-2, with 7 bases fitting TRBD1. This CDR3 is 13 amino acids long. The germline CDR1 and CDR2 sequences are MGHRA and YSYEKL. Trimming removed 4 bases from V and 10 bases from J; junction bases left unmatched: 9. CDR3 sequence reads: CASSLRGGNFYTF. CDR3 nucleotides: TGCGCCAGCAGCCTCAGGGGGGGGAATTTCTACACCTTC.

The chain employs TRBV4-3 and TRBJ2-5; 10 bases are a match to TRBD2. CDR1 and CDR2 (germline): LGHNA, YSLEER. The CDR3 runs 16 residues. The trim removed 1 base at V and 2 bases at J, leaving 4 bases unmatched. CDR3 in amino acids: CASSQGGSGGQETQYF. CDR3 sequence (DNA): TGCGCCAGCAGCCAAGGGGGTAGCGGGGGGCAAGAGACCCAGTACTTC.

CDR3: CATEPGQGTYEQYF. The CDR3 coding sequence is TGTGCCACAGAGCCTGGACAGGGAACCTACGAGCAGTACTTC. The chain recombines TRBV10-3 with TRBJ2-7; 8 bases line up with TRBD1. The V and J ends lost 10 bases and 2 bases, in that order; junction bases with no gene match: 10. CDR3 length equals 14 residues. Germline-derived CDR1 and CDR2 are ENHRY and SYGVKD.

Notes on this clone: The same CDR3 can be traced to other DNA sequences in this sample. J is TRBJ1-1 and V is TRBV19; no firm D call. The CDR3 consists of 14 residues. Germline V gives CDR1 LNHDA, CDR2 SQIVND (reference sequence). V lost 1 base to trimming and J lost 0 bases, with 6 bases between them. The CDR3 sequence is CASSIGQMNTEAFF. The CDR3 DNA follows: TGTGCCAGTAGTATAGGGCAAATGAACACTGAAGCTTTCTTT. Filled out from reference TRBV19 and TRBJ1-1, the complete variable domain reads DGGITQSPKYLFRKEGQNVTLSCEQNLNHDAMYWYRQDPGQGLRLIYYSQIVNDFQKGDIAEGYSVSREKKESFPLTVTSAQKNPTAFYLCASSIGQMNTEAFFGQGTRLTVV.

The V call is TRBV7-2, the J call TRBJ2-7, with TRBD2 matching 11 bases. This CDR3 spans 16 amino acids. V was clipped by 5 bases and J by 2 bases; unmatched bases: 8. The germline gives CDR1 SGHTA, CDR2 FQGNSA. Written as DNA, the CDR3 is TGTGCCAGCAGCGTAGAGCTAGCGGGGGGAACCTACGAGCAGTACTTC. Its translation is CASSVELAGGTYEQYF.